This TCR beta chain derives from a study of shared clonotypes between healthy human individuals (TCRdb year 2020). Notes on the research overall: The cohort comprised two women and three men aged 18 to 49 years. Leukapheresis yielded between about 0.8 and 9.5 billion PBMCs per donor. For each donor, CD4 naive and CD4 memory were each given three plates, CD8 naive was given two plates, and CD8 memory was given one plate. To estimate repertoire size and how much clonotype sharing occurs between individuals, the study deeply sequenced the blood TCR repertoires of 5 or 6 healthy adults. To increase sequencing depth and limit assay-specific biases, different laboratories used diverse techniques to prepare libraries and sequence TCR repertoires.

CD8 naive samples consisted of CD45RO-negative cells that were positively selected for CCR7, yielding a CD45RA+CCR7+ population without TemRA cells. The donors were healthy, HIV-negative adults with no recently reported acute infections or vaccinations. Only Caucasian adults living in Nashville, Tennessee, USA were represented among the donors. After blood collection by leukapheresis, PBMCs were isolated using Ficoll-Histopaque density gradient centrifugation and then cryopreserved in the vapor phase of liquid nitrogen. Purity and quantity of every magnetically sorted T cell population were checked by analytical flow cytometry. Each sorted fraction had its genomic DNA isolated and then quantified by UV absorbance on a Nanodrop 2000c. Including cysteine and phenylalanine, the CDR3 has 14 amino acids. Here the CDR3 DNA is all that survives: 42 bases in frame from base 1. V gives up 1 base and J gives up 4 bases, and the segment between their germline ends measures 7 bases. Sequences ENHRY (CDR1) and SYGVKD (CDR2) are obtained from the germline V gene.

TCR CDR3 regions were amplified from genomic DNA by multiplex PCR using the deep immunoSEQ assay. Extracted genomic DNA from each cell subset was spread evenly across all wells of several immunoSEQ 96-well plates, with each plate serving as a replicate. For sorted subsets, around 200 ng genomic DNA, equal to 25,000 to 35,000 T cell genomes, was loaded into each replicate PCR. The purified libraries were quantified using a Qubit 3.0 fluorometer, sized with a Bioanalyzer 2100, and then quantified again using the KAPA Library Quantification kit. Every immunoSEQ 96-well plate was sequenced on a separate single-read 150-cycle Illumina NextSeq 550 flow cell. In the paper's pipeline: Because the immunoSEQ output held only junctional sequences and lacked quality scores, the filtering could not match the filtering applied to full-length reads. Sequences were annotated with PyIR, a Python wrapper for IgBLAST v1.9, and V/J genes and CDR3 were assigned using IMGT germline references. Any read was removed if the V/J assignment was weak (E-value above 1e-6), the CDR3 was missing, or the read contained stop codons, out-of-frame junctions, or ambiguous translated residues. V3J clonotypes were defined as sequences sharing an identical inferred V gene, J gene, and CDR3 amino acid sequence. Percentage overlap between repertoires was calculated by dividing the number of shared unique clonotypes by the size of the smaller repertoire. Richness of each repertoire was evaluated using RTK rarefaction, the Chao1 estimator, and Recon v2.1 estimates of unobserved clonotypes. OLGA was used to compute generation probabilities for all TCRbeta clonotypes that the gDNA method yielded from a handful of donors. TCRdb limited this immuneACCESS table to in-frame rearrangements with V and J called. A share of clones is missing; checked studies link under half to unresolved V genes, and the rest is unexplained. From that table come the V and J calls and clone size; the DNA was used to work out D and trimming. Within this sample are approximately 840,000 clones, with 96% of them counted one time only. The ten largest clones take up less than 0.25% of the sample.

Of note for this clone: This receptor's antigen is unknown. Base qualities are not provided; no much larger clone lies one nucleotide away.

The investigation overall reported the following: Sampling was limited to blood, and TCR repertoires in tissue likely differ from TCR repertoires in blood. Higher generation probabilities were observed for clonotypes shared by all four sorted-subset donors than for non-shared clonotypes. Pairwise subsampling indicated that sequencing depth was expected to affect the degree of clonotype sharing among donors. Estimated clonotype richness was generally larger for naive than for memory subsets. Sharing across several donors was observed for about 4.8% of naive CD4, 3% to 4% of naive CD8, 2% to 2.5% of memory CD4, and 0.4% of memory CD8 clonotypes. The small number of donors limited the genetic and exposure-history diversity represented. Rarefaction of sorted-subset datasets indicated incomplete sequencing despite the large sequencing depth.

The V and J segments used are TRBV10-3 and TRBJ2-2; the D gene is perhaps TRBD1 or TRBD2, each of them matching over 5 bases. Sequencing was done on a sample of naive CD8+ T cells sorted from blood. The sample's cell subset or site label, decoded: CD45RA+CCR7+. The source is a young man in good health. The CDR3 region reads CAISEWGSTGELFF. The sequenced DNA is TGTGCCATCAGTGAGTGGGGGAGCACCGGGGAGCTGTTTTTT.